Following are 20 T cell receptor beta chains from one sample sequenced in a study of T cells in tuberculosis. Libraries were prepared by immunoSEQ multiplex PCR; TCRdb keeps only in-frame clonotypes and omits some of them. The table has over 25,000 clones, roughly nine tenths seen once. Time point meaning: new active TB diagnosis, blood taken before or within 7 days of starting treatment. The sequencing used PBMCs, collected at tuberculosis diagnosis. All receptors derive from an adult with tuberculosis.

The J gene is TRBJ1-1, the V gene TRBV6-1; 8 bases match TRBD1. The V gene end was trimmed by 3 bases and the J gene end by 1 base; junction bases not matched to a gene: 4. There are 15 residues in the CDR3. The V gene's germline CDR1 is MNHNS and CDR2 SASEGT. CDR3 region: CASSDRGLANTEAFF. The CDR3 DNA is TGTGCCAGCAGTGACAGGGGGCTCGCGAACACTGAAGCTTTCTTT.

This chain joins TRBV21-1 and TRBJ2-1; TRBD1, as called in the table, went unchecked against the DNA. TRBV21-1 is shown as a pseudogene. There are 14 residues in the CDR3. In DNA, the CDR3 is TGTGCCAGCACCCTCGACAGGTCTTGCCATGAGCAGTTCTTC. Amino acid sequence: CASTLDRSCHEQFF.

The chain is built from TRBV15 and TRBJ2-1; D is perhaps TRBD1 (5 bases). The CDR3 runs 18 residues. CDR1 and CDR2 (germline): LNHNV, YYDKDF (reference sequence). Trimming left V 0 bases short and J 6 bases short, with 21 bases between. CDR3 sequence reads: CATSRDPPGRAASNEQFF. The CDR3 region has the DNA TGTGCCACCAGCAGAGATCCGCCCGGCAGGGCCGCTTCCAATGAGCAGTTCTTC.

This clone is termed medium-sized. The CDR3 nucleotides read TGTGCCAGCAGATTAAGGGGGCTGGACACTGAAGCTTTCTTT. Protein product: CASRLRGLDTEAFF. This chain joins TRBV28 and TRBJ1-1; TRBD1 matches at 7 bases. V shed 6 bases and J 3 bases; nucleotides not matched to a gene: 7. The CDR3 runs 14 residues. Germline CDR1 is MDHEN and CDR2 is SYDVKM.

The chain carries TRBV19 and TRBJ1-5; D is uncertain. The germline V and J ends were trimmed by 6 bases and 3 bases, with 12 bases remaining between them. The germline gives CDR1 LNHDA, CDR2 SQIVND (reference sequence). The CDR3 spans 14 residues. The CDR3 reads CASSWGGYNQPQHF. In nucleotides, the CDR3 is TGTGCCAGTAGCTGGGGAGGCTACAATCAGCCCCAGCATTTT.

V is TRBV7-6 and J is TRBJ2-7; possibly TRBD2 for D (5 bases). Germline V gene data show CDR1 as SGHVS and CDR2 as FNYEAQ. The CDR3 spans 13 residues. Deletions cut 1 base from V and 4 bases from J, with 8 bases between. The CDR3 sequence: CASSLGEMYEQYF. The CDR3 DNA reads TGTGCCAGCAGCTTAGGGGAGATGTACGAGCAGTACTTC.

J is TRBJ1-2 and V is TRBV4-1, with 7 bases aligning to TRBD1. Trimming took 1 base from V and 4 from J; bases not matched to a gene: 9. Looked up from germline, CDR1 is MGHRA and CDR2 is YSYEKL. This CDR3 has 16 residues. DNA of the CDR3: TGCGCCAGCAGCCAAGCAACAGGGGAGCTGGGCTATGGCTACACCTTC. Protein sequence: CASSQATGELGYGYTF.

CDR3 in DNA: TGTGCCAGCAGCTTTGTTGGGACTCGGCCTAACAATGAGCAGTTCTTC. Translated: CASSFVGTRPNNEQFF. The chain joins TRBV13 to TRBJ2-1; possible D gene TRBD2, 6 bases. V lost 3 bases to trimming and J lost 5 bases, with 17 bases between them. The CDR3 is made up of 16 amino acids. Germline loops: CDR1 PRHDT, CDR2 FYEKMQ (reference sequence).

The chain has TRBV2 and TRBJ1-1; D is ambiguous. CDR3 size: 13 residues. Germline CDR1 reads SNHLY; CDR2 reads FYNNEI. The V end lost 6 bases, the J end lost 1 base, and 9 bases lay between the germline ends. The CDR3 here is CASSTNWNTEAFF. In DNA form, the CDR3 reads TGTGCCAGCAGCACTAACTGGAACACTGAAGCTTTCTTT.

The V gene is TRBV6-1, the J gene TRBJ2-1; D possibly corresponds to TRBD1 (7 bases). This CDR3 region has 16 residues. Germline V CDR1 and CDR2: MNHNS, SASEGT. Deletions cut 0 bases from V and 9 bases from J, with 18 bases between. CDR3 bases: TGTGCCAGCAGTGAAGCGTGGGGGGACAGAGGTGGTGAGCAGTTCTTC. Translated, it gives CASSEAWGDRGGEQFF.

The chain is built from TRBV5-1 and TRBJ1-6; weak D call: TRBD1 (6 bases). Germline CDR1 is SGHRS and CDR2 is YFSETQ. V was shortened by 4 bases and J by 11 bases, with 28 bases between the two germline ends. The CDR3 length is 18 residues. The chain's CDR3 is CASSDRNTGTRPGTPLHF. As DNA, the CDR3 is TGCGCCAGCAGCGACCGGAACACCGGGACAAGGCCCGGGACACCCCTCCACTTT.

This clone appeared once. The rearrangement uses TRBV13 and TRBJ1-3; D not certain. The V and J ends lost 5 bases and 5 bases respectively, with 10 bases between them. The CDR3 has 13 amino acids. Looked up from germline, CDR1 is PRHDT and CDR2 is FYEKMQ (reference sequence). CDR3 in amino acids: CASSAKIRNTIYF. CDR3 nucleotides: TGTGCCAGCAGCGCGAAAATAAGAAACACCATATATTTT.

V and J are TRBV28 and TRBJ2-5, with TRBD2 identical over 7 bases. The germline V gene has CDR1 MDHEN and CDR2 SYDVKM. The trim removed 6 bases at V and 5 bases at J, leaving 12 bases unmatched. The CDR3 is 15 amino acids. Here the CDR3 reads CASRPPREGKETQYF. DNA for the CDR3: TGTGCCAGCAGACCCCCGAGGGAGGGGAAGGAGACCCAGTACTTC.

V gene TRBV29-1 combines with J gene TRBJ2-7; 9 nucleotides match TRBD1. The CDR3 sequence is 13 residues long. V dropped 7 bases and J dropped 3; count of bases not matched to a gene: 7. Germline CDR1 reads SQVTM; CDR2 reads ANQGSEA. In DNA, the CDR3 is TGCAGCGGTTTGTCGGACAGGGGCTACGAGCAGTACTTC. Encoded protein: CSGLSDRGYEQYF.

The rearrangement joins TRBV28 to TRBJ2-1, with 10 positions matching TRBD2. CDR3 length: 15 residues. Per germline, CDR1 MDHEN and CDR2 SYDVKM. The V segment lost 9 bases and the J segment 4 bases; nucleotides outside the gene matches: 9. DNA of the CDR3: TGTGCCAGTAACGGACTAGCGGAGATATACAATGAGCAGTTCTTC. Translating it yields CASNGLAEIYNEQFF.

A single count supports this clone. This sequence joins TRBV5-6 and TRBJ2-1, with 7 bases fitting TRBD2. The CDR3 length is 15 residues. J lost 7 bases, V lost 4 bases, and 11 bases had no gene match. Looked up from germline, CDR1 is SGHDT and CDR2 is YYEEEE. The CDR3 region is CASSLMGGPWNEQFF. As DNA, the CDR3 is TGTGCCAGCAGCCTTATGGGAGGGCCATGGAATGAGCAGTTCTTC.

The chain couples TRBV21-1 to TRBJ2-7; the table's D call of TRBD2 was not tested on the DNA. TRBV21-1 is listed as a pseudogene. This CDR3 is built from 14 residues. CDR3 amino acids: CASSTWRSRYEQYF. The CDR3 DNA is TGTGCCAGCAGTACATGGAGGTCACGATACGAGCAGTACTTC.

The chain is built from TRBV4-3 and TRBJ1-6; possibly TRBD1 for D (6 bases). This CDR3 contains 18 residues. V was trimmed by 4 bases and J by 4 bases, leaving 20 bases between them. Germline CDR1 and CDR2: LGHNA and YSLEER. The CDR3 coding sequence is TGCGCCAGCAGCCCAACAGAGGGGGACACTTTTTATAATTCACCCCTCCACTTT. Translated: CASSPTEGDTFYNSPLHF.

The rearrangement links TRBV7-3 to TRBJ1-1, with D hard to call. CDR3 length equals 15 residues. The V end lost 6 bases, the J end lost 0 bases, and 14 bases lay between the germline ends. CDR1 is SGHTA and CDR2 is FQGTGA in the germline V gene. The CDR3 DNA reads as TGTGCCAGCAGACCCTCAGGTGAAATGAACACTGAAGCTTTCTTT. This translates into CASRPSGEMNTEAFF. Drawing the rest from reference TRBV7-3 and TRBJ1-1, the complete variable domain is GAGVSQTPSNKVTEKGKYVELRCDPISGHTALYWYRQSLGQGPEFLIYFQGTGAADDSGLPNDRFFAVRPEGSVSTLKIQRTERGDSAVYLCASRPSGEMNTEAFFGQGTRLTVV.

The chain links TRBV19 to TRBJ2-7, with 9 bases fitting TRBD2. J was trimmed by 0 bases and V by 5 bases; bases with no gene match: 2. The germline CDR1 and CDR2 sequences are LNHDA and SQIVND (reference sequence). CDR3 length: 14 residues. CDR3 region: CASSWTSASYEQYF. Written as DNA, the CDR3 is TGTGCCAGTAGTTGGACTAGCGCCTCCTACGAGCAGTACTTC.